A selection of T cell receptor beta chains follows, all from one sample in a study of CD8 T cells in ankylosing spondylitis. TCRdb analysed the 5' RACE reads with MiXCR anew, one entry per CDR3 protein. The sample yields approximately 350,000 distinct CDR3 sequences, roughly 14% seen once. The sample consisted of blood, either unsorted or a sorted T cell fraction (not recorded which). Receptors originate from a male donor with ankylosing spondylitis or in good health (not recorded which). The CDR3 runs from the conserved cysteine through the conserved F or W. The order of the fields is V gene, clone size, J gene, D gene, CDR3 DNA, CDR3 protein. A D gene is named only where the DNA matches it firmly. Rows may omit the clone size; those that give it use once, few, many or a size class.

v_call: TRBV5-1; clone_size: .; j_call: TRBJ1-1; d_call: TRBD1; cdr3_nt: TGCGCCAGCAGCCGGGACAGTGAAGCTTTCTTT; cdr3_aa: CASSRDSEAFF
v_call: TRBV27; clone_size: many; j_call: TRBJ1-5; d_call: TRBD1; cdr3_nt: TGTGCCAGCAGTGGGACAGGGGGCTTGTGGCCCCAGCATTTT; cdr3_aa: CASSGTGGLWPQHF
v_call: TRBV5-1; clone_size: few; j_call: TRBJ2-3; d_call: .; cdr3_nt: TGCGCCAGCAGCTTGCGGAGTGAGGCAGATACGCAGTATTTT; cdr3_aa: CASSLRSEADTQYF
v_call: TRBV12-3/TRBV12-4; clone_size: many; j_call: TRBJ2-7; d_call: .; cdr3_nt: TGTGCCAGCAGTCGGGACCGTTCCTACGAGCAGTACTTC; cdr3_aa: CASSRDRSYEQYF
v_call: TRBV4-2; clone_size: few; j_call: TRBJ2-5; d_call: .; cdr3_nt: TGTGCCAGCAGCCAAGGAGACGGGGGAGCGCAAGAGACCCAGTACTTC; cdr3_aa: CASSQGDGGAQETQYF
v_call: TRBV24-1; clone_size: .; j_call: TRBJ1-1; d_call: .; cdr3_nt: TGTGCCACCAGTGATTGGAGGGGGGGGAGTGAAGCTTTCTTT; cdr3_aa: CATSDWRGGSEAFF
v_call: TRBV7-9; clone_size: few; j_call: TRBJ2-5; d_call: .; cdr3_nt: TGTGCCAGCAGCTTAGCGGGCGCAGGGGAGAAAGAGACCCAGTACTTC; cdr3_aa: CASSLAGAGEKETQYF
v_call: TRBV4-1; clone_size: few; j_call: TRBJ2-7; d_call: .; cdr3_nt: TGCGCCAGCAGCCAAGATCGAACAGGGCGACCCTACGAGCAGTACTTC; cdr3_aa: CASSQDRTGRPYEQYF
v_call: TRBV4-1; clone_size: many; j_call: TRBJ1-1; d_call: .; cdr3_nt: TGCGCCAGCAGCTGGACAGAGAACACTGAAGCTTTCTTT; cdr3_aa: CASSWTENTEAFF
v_call: TRBV5-1; clone_size: .; j_call: TRBJ1-6; d_call: TRBD1; cdr3_nt: TGCGCCAGCAGACAACAGACAGGGGGGACCAATTCACCCCTCCACTTT; cdr3_aa: CASRQQTGGTNSPLHF
v_call: TRBV30; clone_size: .; j_call: TRBJ2-5; d_call: .; cdr3_nt: TGTGCCTGGGGCACAGGGAGGGAGACCCAGTACTTC; cdr3_aa: CAWGTGRETQYF
v_call: TRBV7-2; clone_size: .; j_call: TRBJ2-3; d_call: .; cdr3_nt: TGTGCCAGCAGCTTAATTAGCTGGGGCACAGATACGCAGTATTTT; cdr3_aa: CASSLISWGTDTQYF
v_call: TRBV12-3/TRBV12-4; clone_size: few; j_call: TRBJ1-1; d_call: TRBD1; cdr3_nt: TGTGCCAGCAGTTCCCAGGGACAGTTAGGTGTCACTGAAGCTTTCTTT; cdr3_aa: CASSSQGQLGVTEAFF
v_call: TRBV29-1; clone_size: .; j_call: TRBJ1-1; d_call: .; cdr3_nt: TGCAGCGTTGAAGAGCAGGGGAACACTGAAGCTTTCTTT; cdr3_aa: CSVEEQGNTEAFF
v_call: TRBV20-1; clone_size: .; j_call: TRBJ2-5; d_call: .; cdr3_nt: TGCTGTGCTAGAGATCCGTCACCGAAATGGGAGACCCAGTACTTC; cdr3_aa: CCARDPSPKWETQYF
v_call: TRBV27; clone_size: few; j_call: TRBJ2-4; d_call: TRBD1; cdr3_nt: TGTGCCAGCAGTTACAGGACAGGGCCCGCTTTGAGTCAGTACTTC; cdr3_aa: CASSYRTGPALSQYF
v_call: TRBV5-5; clone_size: few; j_call: TRBJ1-6; d_call: TRBD1; cdr3_nt: TGTGCCAGCAGCTTCAACAGGGGGCTAAGCTCCTATAATTCACCCCTCCACTTT; cdr3_aa: CASSFNRGLSSYNSPLHF
v_call: TRBV2; clone_size: few; j_call: TRBJ1-4; d_call: .; cdr3_nt: TGTGCCAGCAGTGTCTCCGGAGGAGAAAAACTGTTTTTT; cdr3_aa: CASSVSGGEKLFF
v_call: TRBV21-1; clone_size: .; j_call: TRBJ2-2; d_call: .; cdr3_nt: TGTGCCAGCAGCAAAGTGCAAGGACTAGCGGGAGGGCCAAGGACCGGGGAGCTGTTTTTT; cdr3_aa: CASSKVQGLAGGPRTGELFF
v_call: TRBV30; clone_size: .; j_call: TRBJ2-6; d_call: .; cdr3_nt: TGTGCCTGGAGGAAGGCGGGAAGCTCTGGGGCCAACGTCCTGACTTTC; cdr3_aa: CAWRKAGSSGANVLTF